The next 2 T cell receptor beta chains were all read from a single sample in a study of blood T cell repertoires in COVID-19. Sequenced by immunoSEQ multiplex PCR; TCRdb stores in-frame clones only, minus some. Of some 190,000 clones detected, more than 70% appear once; the ten largest clones hold 5% to 7%. What was sequenced was PBMCs or T cells enriched from blood (not recorded which). These receptors were collected from a man in his forties with acute COVID-19.

The J gene is TRBJ1-5, the V gene TRBV2; 11 bases align to TRBD1. The V and J ends lost 7 bases and 5 bases, in that order; junction bases with no gene match: 4. Germline CDR1 SNHLY, CDR2 FYNNEI. This CDR3 comprises 14 residues. CDR3 residues: CASTRTGGDQPQHF. In DNA form, the CDR3 reads TGTGCCAGCACCAGGACAGGGGGCGATCAGCCCCAGCATTTT. The variable domain in full, with the rest retrieved from reference TRBV2 and TRBJ1-5, is EPEVTQTPSHQVTQMGQEVILRCVPISNHLYFYWYRQILGQKVEFLVSFYNNEISEKSEIFDDQFSVERPDGSNFTLKIRSTKLEDSAMYFCASTRTGGDQPQHFGDGTRLSIL.

The V gene is TRBV19, the J gene TRBJ1-2; 9 bases are a match to TRBD1. J lost 5 bases, V lost 2 bases, and 12 bases had no gene match. The V gene's germline CDR1 is LNHDA and CDR2 SQIVND (reference sequence). This CDR3 contains 17 residues. For the CDR3, the DNA is TGTGCCAGTAGTATACTCGGGGCCCCGGGACAGGGATATGGCTACACCTTC. Amino acids: CASSILGAPGQGYGYTF.